The 8 T cell receptor beta chains presented below share a single source sample, sequenced in a study. MiXCR, applied by TCRdb to the 5' RACE reads, yields one record per CDR3 protein. The sample holds under 35,000 distinct CDR3 sequences, less than 25% seen once. Specimen: memory CD4+ T cells sorted from blood. As for subset: memory CD4+ T cells, CD4+CD45RO+CD25-. These receptors all come from a female donor with breast cancer.

This clonotype was picked up many times. The V gene is TRBV7-6, the J gene TRBJ1-5; the D is unclear. The CDR3 consists of 15 residues. Germline V gene lookup returns CDR1 SGHVS and CDR2 FNYEAQ. V was shortened by 5 bases and J by 0 bases, with 11 bases between the two germline ends. The CDR3, as DNA: TGTGCCAGCAGCCTCAGTCGGGATAGCAATCAGCCCCAGCATTTT. This sequence encodes CASSLSRDSNQPQHF.

As regards this clonotype: An end of the junction differs from the germline gene, which may be a read error. The genes are TRBV20-1 and TRBJ2-3, with 8 bases matching TRBD2. CDR1 and CDR2 (germline): DFQATT, SNEGSKA (reference sequence). This CDR3 comprises 13 residues. The CDR3 is CSATSGHTDTQCF. The CDR3 region has the DNA TGCAGTGCTACTAGCGGGCACACAGATACGCAGTGTTTT.

The chain links TRBV6-5 to TRBJ2-1; 7 bases map to TRBD1. The CDR3 covers 14 residues. After removal of 6 bases from V and 4 bases from J, the junction contained 6 bases not matched to a gene. Germline V gene sequence: CDR1 MNHEY, CDR2 SVGAGI. This CDR3 is CASSPGQAYNEQFF. CDR3 coding DNA: TGTGCCAGCAGCCCCGGACAGGCTTACAATGAGCAGTTCTTC.

This clonotype has only a few counts. The chain joins TRBV19 to TRBJ2-2; 7 nucleotides agree with TRBD2. The CDR3 has 14 residues. The ends lost 5 bases at V and 6 bases at J; junction bases unmatched: 6. Germline CDR1 LNHDA, CDR2 SQIVND (reference sequence). The CDR3 here is CASSSSTSPGELFF. In DNA, the CDR3 is TGTGCCAGTAGTTCCTCGACTAGCCCCGGGGAGCTGTTTTTT.

This clonotype was detected a few times. The V gene is TRBV7-6, the J gene TRBJ2-1, with D hard to call. V lost 2 bases, J lost 10 bases, and 9 bases lay in between. In germline, CDR1 is SGHVS, CDR2 FNYEAQ. The CDR3 length is 12 residues. The CDR3 reads CASSLKAGEQFF. DNA for the CDR3: TGTGCCAGCAGCTTAAAAGCCGGGGAGCAGTTCTTC.

In this sample, this clonotype turned up a few times. The J gene is TRBJ2-3, the V gene TRBV20-1; 11 bases map to TRBD2. The CDR3 has 15 amino acids. CDR1 and CDR2 (germline): DFQATT, SNEGSKA (reference sequence). The CDR3 DNA reads as TGCACCCCTGTACCGACTAGCGGGGCTGCAGATACGCAGTATTTT. This gives the protein CTPVPTSGAADTQYF.

This clonotype was seen only once. This may be a read error, as it is one base from a much larger clone. This chain links TRBV6-6 with TRBJ1-5; 7 positions agree with TRBD1. CDR3 length: 14 amino acids. Germline CDR1 MNHNY, CDR2 SVGAGI (reference sequence). CDR3 sequence (DNA): TGTGCCAGCAGCCCGACAGGGCCAAATCAGCCCCATCATTTT. Translated: CASSPTGPNQPHHF.

The rearrangement uses TRBV4-1 and TRBJ2-1, with a possible D match to TRBD1 (6 bases). This CDR3 region has 14 residues. CDR1 and CDR2 from the germline V gene are MGHRA and YSYEKL. Trimming removed 7 bases from V and 1 base from J, with 11 bases in between. In DNA form, the CDR3 reads TGCGCCAGCAAACGGGACACGTCCTACAATGAGCAGTTCTTC. This sequence encodes CASKRDTSYNEQFF.